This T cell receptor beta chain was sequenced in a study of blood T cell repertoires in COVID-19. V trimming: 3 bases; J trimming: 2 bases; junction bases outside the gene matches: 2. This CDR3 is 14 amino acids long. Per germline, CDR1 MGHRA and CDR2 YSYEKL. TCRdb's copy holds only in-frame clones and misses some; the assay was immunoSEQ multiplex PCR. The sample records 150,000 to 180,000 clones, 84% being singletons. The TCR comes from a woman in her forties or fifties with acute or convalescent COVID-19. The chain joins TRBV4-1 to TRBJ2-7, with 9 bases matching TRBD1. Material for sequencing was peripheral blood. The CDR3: CASSHGTGTYEQYF. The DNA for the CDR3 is TGCGCCAGCAGCCACGGGACAGGGACCTACGAGCAGTACTTC.